This is a list of T cell receptor beta chains from one sample in a study of T cell changes during pregnancy in multiple sclerosis. Assay used: immunoSEQ multiplex PCR; TCRdb lists only in-frame clones, some missing. This sample has 40,000 or so clones; 91% occur once, and the top ten carry approximately 6.1%. Sequenced material: CD8+ T cells from peripheral blood mononuclear cells, taken in the second trimester of pregnancy. The receptor source for this set is a female donor with multiple sclerosis, enrolled in a pregnancy study. CDR3s include the opening cysteine and the closing phenylalanine or tryptophan. The D gene is left open where the match is weak. Clone size is given for some rows only: seen once, a few or many times, or a class if the clone is expanded.

d_gene	abundance	v_gene	j_gene	CDR3nt	CDR3aa
TRBD1	.	TRBV10-3	TRBJ1-5	TGTGCCATCAGTGGTTCGACACAGGGGAACAGCAATCAGCCCCAGCATTTT	CAISGSTQGNSNQPQHF
TRBD2	.	TRBV6-6	TRBJ2-1	TGTGCCAGGACGGGACTAGCCGGTCATGAGCAGTTCTTC	CARTGLAGHEQFF
.	.	TRBV4-3	TRBJ1-5	TGCGCCAGCAGCCCCCATAGGGGTCGGAGTCAGCCCCAGCATTTT	CASSPHRGRSQPQHF
TRBD1	once	TRBV4-1	TRBJ1-1	TGCGCCAGCAGCCAAGGAGGGGGACAGGGCGCCTTTAGCGTCACTGAAGCTTTCTTT	CASSQGGGQGAFSVTEAFF
.	.	TRBV5-4	TRBJ1-1	TGTGCCAGCAGCTTGGACAATATGAACACTGAAGCTTTCTTT	CASSLDNMNTEAFF
.	.	TRBV5-4	TRBJ1-5	TGTGCCAGCAGCTTGGCCGGGTCTGGGCAGCCCCAGCATTTT	CASSLAGSGQPQHF
TRBD1	.	TRBV18	TRBJ2-1	TGTGCCAGCTCACCAGAGGACAGGGAGCATGAGCAGTTCTTC	CASSPEDREHEQFF
TRBD1	once	TRBV2	TRBJ1-2	TGTGCCAGCAGCATACACCTCCCGGACCAGGGGGACTATGGCTACACCTTC	CASSIHLPDQGDYGYTF
.	few	TRBV10-3	TRBJ1-1	TGTGCCATCAGTGAGAGCAGGACAAACACTGAAGCTTTCTTT	CAISESRTNTEAFF
.	.	TRBV19	TRBJ2-7	TGTGCCAGTAGTATAGGAGGACAGTTTCTGTACGAGCAGTACTTC	CASSIGGQFLYEQYF
.	.	TRBV7-9	TRBJ1-5	TGTGCCAGCAGCTTAGCCAGTAATCAGCCCCAGCATTTT	CASSLASNQPQHF
.	.	TRBV9	TRBJ1-3	TGTGCCAGCAGCCCTAGGGAGGGTATGGGCAACACCATATATTTT	CASSPREGMGNTIYF
.	once	TRBV5-6	TRBJ2-7	TGTGCCAGCAGCTTTCGGGTTGGCGAGCAGTACTTC	CASSFRVGEQYF
TRBD1	.	TRBV4-1	TRBJ2-5	TGCGCCAGCAGCCAAGAGACAGGGGACCAAGAGACCCAGTACTTC	CASSQETGDQETQYF
.	.	TRBV6-4	TRBJ2-2	TGTGCCAGCAGTGACTCTAGCACCGGGGAGCTGTTTTTT	CASSDSSTGELFF
TRBD1	.	TRBV4-3	TRBJ2-1	TGCGCCAGCAGCCAAGATCGGACAGGGACTTACTCCTACAATGAGCAGTTCTTC	CASSQDRTGTYSYNEQFF
TRBD2	.	TRBV7-6	TRBJ2-1	TGTGCCAGCAGCTTAACCCCTCGGGGGAGCGGGGGACGATACAATGAGCAGTTCTTC	CASSLTPRGSGGRYNEQFF
.	.	TRBV5-5	TRBJ2-2	TGTGCCAGCAGCTACCTAACGGGGACCGGGGAGCTGTTTTTT	CASSYLTGTGELFF
.	once	TRBV9	TRBJ2-3	TGTGCCAGCAGCCCCAGTGGGGCATCGAGCACAGATACGCAGTATTTT	CASSPSGASSTDTQYF
TRBD1	.	TRBV2	TRBJ2-1	TGTGCCAGCAGTGATTGGGGACAGACCTCCTACAATGAGCAGTTCTTC	CASSDWGQTSYNEQFF
TRBD1	.	TRBV29-1	TRBJ2-7	TGCAGCGTTGAGTCGGACAGGGGGTACGAGCAGTACTTC	CSVESDRGYEQYF
.	.	TRBV6-1	TRBJ1-2	TGTGCCAGCAGTTACCCTAACACCTTC	CASSYPNTF
.	.	TRBV6-5	TRBJ1-1	TGTGCCAGCAGTTACCAGACCGGGACTCCACCGGCGTTT	CASSYQTGTPPAF
TRBD1	.	TRBV28	TRBJ1-3	TGTGCCAGCAGTCTGGACAGGATTGGAAACACCATATATTTT	CASSLDRIGNTIYF
TRBD1	.	TRBV5-6	TRBJ2-7	TGTGCCAGCAGCATGGGACAGGGCTCCTACGAGCAGTACTTC	CASSMGQGSYEQYF
TRBD2	.	TRBV6-4	TRBJ2-1	TGTGCCAGCAGTCAAGGCAGGAGCGGGGGAGGGGATGAGCAGTTCTTC	CASSQGRSGGGDEQFF
.	.	TRBV6-5	TRBJ2-1	TGTGCCAGCAGTTACTCCCCGGGGAAGGAGCAGTTCTTC	CASSYSPGKEQFF
.	.	TRBV4-3	TRBJ2-2	TGCGCCAGCAGCCAAGATTCCCAGGGCGCCGGGGAGCTGTTTTTT	CASSQDSQGAGELFF
TRBD2	.	TRBV27	TRBJ2-2	TGTGCCAGCTCCGACACAACTAGCGGGAGGGTCACCGGGGAGCTGTTTTTT	CASSDTTSGRVTGELFF
TRBD2	.	TRBV7-3	TRBJ2-3	TGTGCCAGCAGCTATAGCGGGGGCACAGATACGCAGTATTTT	CASSYSGGTDTQYF
TRBD2	.	TRBV5-1	TRBJ2-2	TGCGCCAGCAGCTTGCGGCGGGAGGGTGGAACCGGGGAGCTGTTTTTT	CASSLRREGGTGELFF
.	few	TRBV30	TRBJ1-1	TGTGCCTGCCTCCCAGCGGGTTCTTCGGCTTTCTTT	CACLPAGSSAFF
.	.	TRBV12-5	TRBJ1-5	TGTGCTAGTGGTTTGGGGTCGAGTCAGCCCCAGCATTTT	CASGLGSSQPQHF